This is a list of T cell receptor beta chains from one sample in a study of T cell clonotyping in hematopoietic cell transplantation. The protocol was immunoSEQ multiplex PCR, while the TCRdb copy is restricted to in-frame clones and leaves out a portion. The sample contains 10,000 to 11,000 clones, about nine tenths of which appear only once. Source: peripheral blood mononuclear cells, taken before stem cell transplant. Receptor source: a woman aged 45 to 65 with chronic myeloid leukemia. Some clones in this sample may be carry-over from other donors' samples. The CDR3 runs from the conserved cysteine through the conserved F or W. D genes are given only for firm matches. Where a row states a size, it is once, few, many or the class of an expanded clone; other rows omit it.

TRBJ2-7,TRBV7-8,-,few,TGTGCCAGCACACCCCTCAGGGAGGACTACGAGCAGTACTTC,CASTPLREDYEQYF
TRBJ1-2,TRBV2,-,-,TGTGCCAGCAGCGGACAGTCTTCTAACTATGGCTACACCTTC,CASSGQSSNYGYTF
TRBJ1-2,TRBV5-6,TRBD1,-,TGTGCCAGCAGCTCACCAGGGGGCTTAGACTATGGCTACACCTTC,CASSSPGGLDYGYTF
TRBJ2-5,TRBV7-7,TRBD2,-,TGTGCTAGCAGCCCTAGCGGGAACCAAGAGACCCAGTACTTC,CASSPSGNQETQYF
TRBJ2-7,TRBV28,TRBD2,-,TGTGCCAGCAGTTCCTTAGCGGGAGGGAGCTACGAGCAGTACTTC,CASSSLAGGSYEQYF
TRBJ2-1,TRBV6-6,TRBD2,-,TGTGCCAGCAGAGAAACTAGCGGGGGAACTTACAATGAGCAGTTCTTC,CASRETSGGTYNEQFF
TRBJ1-1,TRBV9,-,-,TGTGCCAGCAGCGTGGGAGGAATCGGTGAAGCTTTCTTT,CASSVGGIGEAFF
TRBJ2-7,TRBV6-1,TRBD2,few,TGTGCCAGCAGTGAAGATGCTAGCGGACCCTACGAGCAGTACTTC,CASSEDASGPYEQYF
TRBJ1-2,TRBV5-5,TRBD1,-,TGTGCCAGCAGCGCACCGGGACAGGAATTATATGGCTACACCTTC,CASSAPGQELYGYTF
TRBJ2-5,TRBV14,TRBD1,-,TGTGCCAGTAGGGGACAGAAGCAAGAGACCCAGTACTTC,CASRGQKQETQYF
TRBJ2-5,TRBV28,TRBD1,-,TGTGCCAGCAGGGGGGGACAGGGGGCTGGGGAGACCCAGTACTTC,CASRGGQGAGETQYF
TRBJ2-3,TRBV15,-,-,TGTGCCACCAGCCCAACCGCAGGGATCGGCACAGATACGCAGTATTTT,CATSPTAGIGTDTQYF
TRBJ2-1,TRBV7-8,-,-,TGTGCCAGCAGCTTTCGAGGGATTTTCTACAATGAGCAGTTCTTC,CASSFRGIFYNEQFF
TRBJ1-1,TRBV20-1,-,-,TGCAGTGCTAGGGTGAACACTGAAGCTTTCTTT,CSARVNTEAFF
TRBJ1-4,TRBV6-5,-,-,TGTGCCAGCAGTCGCCGACAGGCCCTTAATGAAAAACTGTTTTTT,CASSRRQALNEKLFF
TRBJ2-1,TRBV28,TRBD1,-,TGTGCCAGCAGTTTGGGACAGGGATTGTCCTACAATGAGCAGTTCTTC,CASSLGQGLSYNEQFF
TRBJ2-2,TRBV29-1,TRBD2,-,TGCAGCGTTAATGTAGCGGGAGGGGGTACCGGGGAGCTGTTTTTT,CSVNVAGGGTGELFF
TRBJ2-3,TRBV10-3,-,-,TGTGCCATCAGTGATTTTCCTAGCACAGATACGCAGTATTTT,CAISDFPSTDTQYF
TRBJ1-2,TRBV5-1,-,-,TGCGCCAGCAGCTTGTCACAGGGAATCTATGGCTACACCTTC,CASSLSQGIYGYTF
TRBJ2-2,TRBV4-2,-,once,TGTGCCAGCAGCCTAGGCGTCGGGTTTGGGGCAAACCTTCCGAACACCGGGGAGCTGTTTTTT,CASSLGVGFGANLPNTGELFF
TRBJ1-1,TRBV14,-,-,TGTGCCAGCAGCCAAGTGGGGGGAACTGAAGCTTTCTTT,CASSQVGGTEAFF
TRBJ2-4,TRBV2,TRBD1,few,TGTGCCAGCAGTGAAGCTGGGACAGGCCTAGCCAAAAACATTCAGTACTTC,CASSEAGTGLAKNIQYF
TRBJ2-1,TRBV9,-,-,TGTGCCAGCAGCGTACAGGTGGGAGCCCCCGGGGGCTACAATGAGCAGTTCTTC,CASSVQVGAPGGYNEQFF
TRBJ2-5,TRBV15,TRBD1,few,TGTGCCACCAGCAGAGGGAGGACAGGGGCAGAGACCCAGTACTTC,CATSRGRTGAETQYF
TRBJ2-7,TRBV10-3,TRBD1,-,TGTGCCATCACCTCGACAGGGACAGGGGTCTACGAGCAGTACTTC,CAITSTGTGVYEQYF
TRBJ2-1,TRBV5-4,TRBD1,-,TGTGCCAGCAGCCAGACAGGGGGATATATGGATGAGCAGTTCTTC,CASSQTGGYMDEQFF
TRBJ2-7,TRBV10-3,-,-,TGTGCCATCTCTCGCGGGGTCGCGAACGAGCAGTACTTC,CAISRGVANEQYF
TRBJ2-1,TRBV27,-,-,TGTGCCAGCGTTCCTGTTGGATCAAGCTCCTACAATGAGCAGTTCTTC,CASVPVGSSSYNEQFF
TRBJ1-5,TRBV5-1,TRBD1,-,TGCGCCAGCAGCTTGGGGACAGGGAGCAATCAGCCCCAGCATTTT,CASSLGTGSNQPQHF
TRBJ1-1,TRBV19,-,-,TGTGCCAGTAGTATGACAGGGAACACTGAAGCTTTCTTT,CASSMTGNTEAFF
TRBJ1-2,TRBV29-1,TRBD1,-,TGCAGCGTTGGGACAGGGGCTAACTATGGCTACACCTTC,CSVGTGANYGYTF
TRBJ1-2,TRBV6-6,-,-,TGTGCCAGCAGTTACCCGGAAAGGTATTATGGCTACACCTTC,CASSYPERYYGYTF
TRBJ2-7,TRBV7-9,TRBD1,-,TGTGCCAGCAGCTTTGGACAGGGCTACGAGCAGTACTTC,CASSFGQGYEQYF
TRBJ2-5,TRBV28,TRBD1,-,TGTGCCAGCAGTGACAGGGGTGGGCAAGAGACCCAGTACTTC,CASSDRGGQETQYF
TRBJ2-2,TRBV7-2,-,-,TGTGCCAGCAGTAAACCGGAGGAGACAGGGAGGATCGGGGAGCTGTTTTTT,CASSKPEETGRIGELFF
TRBJ2-3,TRBV5-6,TRBD2,-,TGTGCCAGCAGCTTTCTAGCGGGAGTAACAGATACGCAGTATTTT,CASSFLAGVTDTQYF
TRBJ1-5,TRBV6-1,TRBD1,-,TGTGCCAGCAGTGGACAGGGGAGCCAGCCCCAGCATTTT,CASSGQGSQPQHF
TRBJ1-3,TRBV5-1,-,-,TGCGCCAGCAGCATAGACAGCTCTGGAAACACCATATATTTT,CASSIDSSGNTIYF
TRBJ2-7,TRBV6-5,-,-,TGTGCCAGCAGGAAGCTAGGTGAGCAGTACTTC,CASRKLGEQYF
TRBJ2-3,TRBV4-3,-,-,TGCGCCAGCCGGGATATCTCTAGCACAGATACGCAGTATTTT,CASRDISSTDTQYF
TRBJ2-7,TRBV11-2,TRBD2,-,TGTGCCAGCAGCTTGGGGGGGGGAGCCCCCTACGAGCAGTACTTC,CASSLGGGAPYEQYF
TRBJ1-1,TRBV6-4,-,-,TGTGCCAGCAGTCTAAATGAAGCTTTCTTT,CASSLNEAFF
TRBJ2-3,TRBV7-2,TRBD2,-,TGTGCCAGCAGCTACACTAGCGGGTTCGCAGATACGCAGTATTTT,CASSYTSGFADTQYF
TRBJ2-5,TRBV5-4,-,-,TGTGCCAGCAGCTTGGGCCAGCAAGAGACCCAGTACTTC,CASSLGQQETQYF
TRBJ2-3,TRBV7-2,TRBD1,-,TGTGCCAGCAGCATAGGACAGGTGAAAGATACGCAGTATTTT,CASSIGQVKDTQYF
TRBJ1-1,TRBV5-1,-,-,TGCGCCAGCAGCCTCCACCGAGGGACTGAAGCTTTCTTT,CASSLHRGTEAFF
TRBJ1-1,TRBV29-1,-,-,TGCAGCGTTGAGGCCGGCATGAACACTGAAGCTTTCTTT,CSVEAGMNTEAFF
TRBJ1-1,TRBV4-1,-,few,TGCGCCAGCAGCCAGGAGACATGGACTACTGAAGCTTTCTTT,CASSQETWTTEAFF
TRBJ2-7,TRBV30,TRBD1,-,TGTGCCTGGGCGGGACAGGGCTACGAGCAGTACTTC,CAWAGQGYEQYF
TRBJ2-1,TRBV7-6,TRBD2,-,TGTGCCAGCAGCCCTAGTAGCGGGAGCGTTATTACCTACAATGAGCAGTTCTTC,CASSPSSGSVITYNEQFF
TRBJ2-7,TRBV21-1,-,-,TGTGCCAGCAGCAATAGACGAACTCGGTACGAGCAGTACTTC,CASSNRRTRYEQYF
TRBJ2-4,TRBV15,-,few,TGTGCCACCAGCGCCCGACTAGAGCCGATTCAGTACTTC,CATSARLEPIQYF
TRBJ1-3,TRBV7-9,-,-,TGTGCCAGCAGCTTAGCGATGGGGACTGGAAACACCATATATTTT,CASSLAMGTGNTIYF